The T cell receptor (beta chain) under discussion was sequenced for a study of CD8 T cells in ankylosing spondylitis. Study results and limitations: Characteristic, it appeared, of ankylosing spondylitis blood was a TCR beta motif of about eight highly homologous variants.

The CDR3 totals 16 residues. V gave up 5 bases and J gave up 5 bases; unmatched junction bases: 9. Germline loops: CDR1 SGHTA, CDR2 FQGNSA. Of note for this clonotype: Its antigen is not known.

Construction of TCR beta libraries was performed using quantitative 5'-RACE with molecular barcodes. In TCRdb, the 5' RACE reads were re-called with MiXCR into one record per CDR3 protein. The repertoire holds around 890,000 distinct CDR3 sequences, with 12% as singletons. The specimen sequenced was blood, either unsorted or a sorted T cell fraction (not recorded which). The chain recombines TRBV7-2 with TRBJ1-5, with TRBD1 matching over 10 bases. The sequence derives from a male donor with ankylosing spondylitis. The CDR3 coding sequence is TGTGCCAGCAGCCCCTGGACAGGGGGGTTAGATCAGCCCCAGCATTTT. The encoded protein is CASSPWTGGLDQPQHF.